The T cell receptor beta chain described here comes from a study of shared clonotypes between healthy human individuals. Study as a whole: CD4 naive and CD4 memory each took three plates per donor, while CD8 naive took two and CD8 memory one.

Findings and limits, study-wide: Shared clonotypes across all four donors exceeded non-shared ones in generation probability.

Cells designated naive CD8 were CD45RO-negative and were positively selected for CCR7, with terminally differentiated effector memory CD45RA+ cells excluded. Every one of the donors was a Caucasian adult that lived in Nashville, Tennessee. Sorted-subset replicate PCRs used about 200 ng DNA, some 33,000 T cell genomes. Profiled with immunoSEQ multiplex PCR; TCRdb holds only in-frame clones, not every one. The profile shows 1.5 million to 2.5 million clones, roughly 95% of them singletons. Remarks on this clone: Its cognate antigen is unknown.

Sequencing was done on a sample of naive CD8+ T cells sorted from blood. The TCR comes from a man between 18 and 35 years old in good health.

The CDR3 bases are TGTGCCAGCAGCTTAGGCCCCCGCGGCAGGGGAATAGATACGCAGTATTTT. This encodes CASSLGPRGRGIDTQYF. The gene calls are TRBV11-2 and TRBJ2-3; TRBD1 might be the D (6 bases). The germline CDR1 and CDR2 sequences are SGHAT and FQNNGV. The V gene lost 1 base and the J gene lost 5 bases, with 19 bases spanning the gap. The CDR3 totals 17 residues.